This TCR beta chain was profiled in a study of CD8+ T cells in alopecia areata. Study results and caveats: Sequenced scalp T cells also include alphabeta T cells resident in normal skin.

On this clone itself: Its specificity is unknown.

Following extraction, RNA underwent reverse transcription to cDNA, which served as the sequencing template. TCRdb's table, derived via immunoSEQ multiplex PCR, lists solely in-frame clones and lacks some. This sample carries tens of thousands of clones, roughly 51% of them seen once, and the ten largest clones take approximately 5.4%. Cell sorting on a FACSAria was used to separate CD4+ and CD8+ T cells from the PBMCs. There are 8 residues in the CDR3. Trimming removed 5 bases at V and 15 bases at J, with 5 bases between. CDR1 is SNHLY, CDR2 FYNNEI, per germline. The V and J genes are TRBV2 and TRBJ2-1; no definite D call. Sequencing was performed on NKG2D-high CD8+ T cells sorted from blood. This TCR came from a human donor with alopecia areata. This CDR3 reads CASSMGFF. CDR3 bases: TGTGCCAGCAGTATGGGGTTCTTC.